A selection of T cell receptor beta chains follows, all from one sample in a study of shared T cell receptors in the human thymus. Clones were read by immunoSEQ multiplex PCR, and TCRdb kept only the in-frame ones, dropping some. Of roughly 710,000 clones in the sample, 80% to 90% are singletons; the top ten hold roughly 0.01%. The data also belong to a second study, concerning human thymus T cells.

The sequencing sample was made of thymocytes. The source of these receptors is a girl less than two years old with a congenital heart defect. The CDR3 runs from the conserved cysteine through the conserved F or W. D genes are given only for firm matches. Expanded clones are given a class, and other clones once, few, many or no size at all.

J gene: TRBJ1-6
CDR3 length: 19
clone size: -
D gene: -
V gene: TRBV11-2
CDR3 protein: CASSPGRSGVTSYNSPLHF
CDR3 DNA: TGTGCCAGCAGCCCAGGAAGGTCCGGGGTAACCTCCTATAATTCACCCCTCCACTTT

J gene: TRBJ2-6
CDR3 length: 19
clone size: few
D gene: TRBD1
V gene: TRBV27
CDR3 protein: CASSWKPGQGRYGANVLTF
CDR3 DNA: TGTGCCAGCAGTTGGAAACCGGGACAGGGAAGATATGGGGCCAACGTCCTGACTTTC

J gene: TRBJ2-1
CDR3 length: 13
clone size: -
D gene: -
V gene: TRBV5-1
CDR3 protein: CASSFSFFNEQFF
CDR3 DNA: TGCGCCAGCAGTTTCTCCTTCTTCAATGAGCAGTTCTTC

J gene: TRBJ2-3
CDR3 length: 14
clone size: -
D gene: -
V gene: TRBV2
CDR3 protein: CASNDDTITDTQYF
CDR3 DNA: TGTGCCAGCAATGATGACACCATCACAGATACGCAGTATTTT

J gene: TRBJ2-4
CDR3 length: 14
clone size: -
D gene: TRBD1
V gene: TRBV5-1
CDR3 protein: CASSAQGTKNIQYF
CDR3 DNA: TGCGCCAGCAGCGCACAGGGGACCAAAAACATTCAGTACTTC

J gene: TRBJ2-7
CDR3 length: 15
clone size: once
D gene: TRBD1
V gene: TRBV18
CDR3 protein: CASSPVGTGVYEQYF
CDR3 DNA: TGTGCCAGCTCACCGGTCGGGACAGGGGTATACGAGCAGTACTTC

J gene: TRBJ2-5
CDR3 length: 17
clone size: -
D gene: -
V gene: TRBV19
CDR3 protein: CASSIDQQGMDLETQYF
CDR3 DNA: TGTGCCAGTAGTATAGATCAGCAGGGAATGGATTTAGAGACCCAGTACTTC

J gene: TRBJ2-1
CDR3 length: 17
clone size: few
D gene: TRBD2
V gene: TRBV28
CDR3 protein: CASTLTSGGAQYNEQFF
CDR3 DNA: TGTGCCAGCACCCTGACTAGCGGGGGGGCCCAATACAATGAGCAGTTCTTC

J gene: TRBJ1-5
CDR3 length: 16
clone size: -
D gene: TRBD1
V gene: TRBV5-6
CDR3 protein: CASSLWQGARNQPQHF
CDR3 DNA: TGTGCCAGCAGCTTGTGGCAGGGGGCACGCAATCAGCCCCAGCATTTT

J gene: TRBJ1-1
CDR3 length: 9
clone size: -
D gene: -
V gene: TRBV20-1
CDR3 protein: CSASPGAFF
CDR3 DNA: TGCAGTGCTAGCCCGGGAGCTTTCTTT

J gene: TRBJ2-5
CDR3 length: 16
clone size: -
D gene: TRBD2
V gene: TRBV19
CDR3 protein: CASSIGGGAVRETQYF
CDR3 DNA: TGTGCCAGTAGTATAGGCGGGGGGGCCGTACGAGAGACCCAGTACTTC

J gene: TRBJ1-1
CDR3 length: 21
clone size: once
D gene: TRBD1
V gene: TRBV5-1
CDR3 protein: CASSSLQGQGARVPTNTEAFF
CDR3 DNA: TGCGCCAGCAGCTCGCTACAAGGGCAGGGGGCGCGGGTTCCGACGAACACTGAAGCTTTCTTT

J gene: TRBJ1-2
CDR3 length: 16
clone size: -
D gene: -
V gene: TRBV6-1
CDR3 protein: CASSEALFDFDYGYTF
CDR3 DNA: TGTGCCAGCAGTGAAGCGCTGTTTGACTTCGACTATGGCTACACCTTC

J gene: TRBJ2-7
CDR3 length: 13
clone size: -
D gene: -
V gene: TRBV28
CDR3 protein: CASSPPRGCEQYF
CDR3 DNA: TGTGCCAGCAGTCCACCCCGGGGGTGCGAGCAGTACTTC

J gene: TRBJ2-2
CDR3 length: 16
clone size: -
D gene: TRBD1
V gene: TRBV19
CDR3 protein: CASSHVAQGDTGELFF
CDR3 DNA: TGTGCCAGTAGTCACGTGGCACAGGGGGACACCGGGGAGCTGTTTTTT

J gene: TRBJ2-2
CDR3 length: 13
clone size: -
D gene: TRBD2
V gene: TRBV6-5
CDR3 protein: CASSYGGVGELFF
CDR3 DNA: TGTGCCAGCAGTTATGGGGGGGTAGGGGAGCTGTTTTTT

J gene: TRBJ2-3
CDR3 length: 14
clone size: -
D gene: -
V gene: TRBV7-2
CDR3 protein: CASSLAPGQDTQYF
CDR3 DNA: TGTGCCAGCAGCTTAGCGCCAGGGCAAGATACGCAGTATTTT

J gene: TRBJ1-1
CDR3 length: 14
clone size: -
D gene: TRBD1
V gene: TRBV7-9
CDR3 protein: CASSSRDRAPEAFF
CDR3 DNA: TGTGCCAGCAGCTCCCGCGACAGGGCCCCTGAAGCTTTCTTT

J gene: TRBJ1-2
CDR3 length: 16
clone size: few
D gene: TRBD1
V gene: TRBV27
CDR3 protein: CASTSDRDRGHYGYTF
CDR3 DNA: TGTGCCAGCACTTCAGATCGGGACAGGGGACATTATGGCTACACCTTC

J gene: TRBJ1-2
CDR3 length: 17
clone size: -
D gene: TRBD1
V gene: TRBV4-1
CDR3 protein: CASSQGSWAGTDYGYTF
CDR3 DNA: TGCGCCAGCAGCCAAGGAAGCTGGGCCGGGACAGACTATGGCTACACCTTC

J gene: TRBJ1-2
CDR3 length: 16
clone size: -
D gene: TRBD1
V gene: TRBV7-2
CDR3 protein: CASSFTRDRRVYGYTF
CDR3 DNA: TGTGCCAGCAGCTTCACTCGGGACAGGAGGGTGTATGGCTACACCTTC

J gene: TRBJ2-1
CDR3 length: 21
clone size: -
D gene: TRBD2
V gene: TRBV4-3
CDR3 protein: CASSQKEVGSGAQSSYNEQFF
CDR3 DNA: TGCGCCAGCAGCCAAAAGGAGGTTGGTAGCGGGGCTCAAAGTTCCTACAATGAGCAGTTCTTC

J gene: TRBJ1-6
CDR3 length: 16
clone size: -
D gene: -
V gene: TRBV5-1
CDR3 protein: CASTDRVYSYNSPLHF
CDR3 DNA: TGCGCCAGCACGGACAGAGTATACTCCTATAATTCACCCCTCCACTTT

J gene: TRBJ1-5
CDR3 length: 12
clone size: -
D gene: TRBD1
V gene: TRBV14
CDR3 protein: CASSRGQGPQHF
CDR3 DNA: TGTGCCAGCAGCCGCGGACAGGGGCCCCAGCATTTT

J gene: TRBJ1-2
CDR3 length: 18
clone size: -
D gene: -
V gene: TRBV4-1
CDR3 protein: CASSQDWGRVRANYGYTF
CDR3 DNA: TGCGCCAGCAGCCAAGATTGGGGCAGGGTAAGGGCTAACTATGGCTACACCTTC

J gene: TRBJ2-2
CDR3 length: 14
clone size: -
D gene: TRBD1
V gene: TRBV6-5
CDR3 protein: CASGQGTDTGELFF
CDR3 DNA: TGTGCCAGCGGACAGGGAACGGACACCGGGGAGCTGTTTTTT